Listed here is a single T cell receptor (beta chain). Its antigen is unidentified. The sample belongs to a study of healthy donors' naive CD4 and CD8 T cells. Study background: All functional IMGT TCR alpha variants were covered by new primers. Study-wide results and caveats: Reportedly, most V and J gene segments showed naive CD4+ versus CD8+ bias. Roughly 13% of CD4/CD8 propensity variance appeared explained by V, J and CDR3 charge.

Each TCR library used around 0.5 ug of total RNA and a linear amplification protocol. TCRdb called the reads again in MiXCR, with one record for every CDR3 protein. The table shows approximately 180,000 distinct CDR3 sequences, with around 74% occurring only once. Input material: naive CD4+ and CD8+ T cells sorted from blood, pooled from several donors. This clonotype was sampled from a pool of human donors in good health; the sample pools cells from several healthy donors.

CDR3 in amino acids: CASSLGRRVRYEQYF. The CDR3 DNA is TGTGCCAGCAGTTTAGGTCGCAGGGTCCGGTACGAGCAGTACTTC. The chain combines TRBV12-3 or TRBV12-4 with TRBJ2-7; D perhaps matches TRBD1 (5 bases). With 1 base removed from V and 4 bases from J, the gap between germline ends came to 14 bases. The CDR3 has 15 residues.